This T cell receptor beta chain was sequenced in a study of CD8 T cells in ankylosing spondylitis. TCRdb itself ran the 5' RACE reads through MiXCR, one entry per CDR3 protein. Of 85,000 to 100,000 distinct CDR3 sequences in the sample, roughly 8.7% are singletons; the top ten hold 9.9%. This clonotype showed up many times. Losses at the gene ends were 6 bases for V and 0 bases for J; bases not matched to a gene: 6. The V gene's germline CDR1 is DFQATT and CDR2 SNEGSKA (reference sequence). The length of the CDR3 is 17 residues. The rearrangement uses TRBV20-1 and TRBJ1-6; 12 nucleotides match TRBD1. This receptor was obtained from a male donor with ankylosing spondylitis or in good health (not recorded which). The sequencing input was blood, either unsorted or a sorted T cell fraction (not recorded which). CDR3 in DNA: TGCAGTGCCATAGGGACAGGGGGCAGCTCCTATAATTCACCCCTCCACTTT. Amino acid sequence: CSAIGTGGSSYNSPLHF.